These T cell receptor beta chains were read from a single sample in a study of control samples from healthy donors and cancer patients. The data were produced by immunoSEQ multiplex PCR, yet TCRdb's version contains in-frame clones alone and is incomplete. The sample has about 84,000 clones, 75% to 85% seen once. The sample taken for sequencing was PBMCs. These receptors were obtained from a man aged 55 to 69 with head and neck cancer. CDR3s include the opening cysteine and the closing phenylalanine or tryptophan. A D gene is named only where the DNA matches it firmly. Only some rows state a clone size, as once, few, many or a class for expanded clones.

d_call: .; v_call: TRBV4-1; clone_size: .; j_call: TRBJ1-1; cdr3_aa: CASSPPRLRAINTEAFF; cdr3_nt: TGCGCCAGCAGCCCCCCGCGGCTCCGAGCTATTAACACTGAAGCTTTCTTT
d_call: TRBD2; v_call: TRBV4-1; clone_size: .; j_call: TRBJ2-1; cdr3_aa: CASSQDWLAGENEQFF; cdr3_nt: TGCGCCAGCAGCCAAGATTGGCTAGCGGGAGAGAATGAGCAGTTCTTC
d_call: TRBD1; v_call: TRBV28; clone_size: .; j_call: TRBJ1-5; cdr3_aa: CASRIQGAWQPQHF; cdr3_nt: TGTGCCAGCAGGATACAGGGGGCATGGCAGCCCCAGCATTTT
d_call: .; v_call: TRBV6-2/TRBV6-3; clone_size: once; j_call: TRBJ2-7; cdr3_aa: CASSYEGSSYEQYF; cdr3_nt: TGTGCCAGCAGTTACGAGGGGAGCTCCTACGAGCAGTACTTC
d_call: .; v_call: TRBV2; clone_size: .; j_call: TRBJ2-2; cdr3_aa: CASIGQTFYGELFF; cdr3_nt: TGTGCCAGCATAGGGCAGACCTTCTATGGGGAGCTGTTTTTT
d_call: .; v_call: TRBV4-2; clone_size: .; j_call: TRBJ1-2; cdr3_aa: CASSQEARPNYGYTF; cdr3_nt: TGTGCCAGCAGCCAAGAAGCCAGACCTAACTATGGCTACACCTTC
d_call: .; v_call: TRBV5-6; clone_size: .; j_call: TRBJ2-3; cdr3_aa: CASSYGLGSTDTQYF; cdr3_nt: TGTGCCAGCAGCTATGGACTGGGAAGCACAGATACGCAGTATTTT
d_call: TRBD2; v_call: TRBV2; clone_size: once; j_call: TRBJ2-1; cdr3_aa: CASNGRSSGRAYNEQFF; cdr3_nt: TGTGCCAGCAACGGACGCTCTAGCGGGAGGGCCTACAATGAGCAGTTCTTC
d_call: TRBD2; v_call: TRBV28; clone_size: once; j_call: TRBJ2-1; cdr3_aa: CASGPPSGLYNEQFF; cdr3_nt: TGTGCCAGCGGGCCCCCTAGCGGCCTCTACAATGAGCAGTTCTTC
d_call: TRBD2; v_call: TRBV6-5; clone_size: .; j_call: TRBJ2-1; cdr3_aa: CASSFLAGGQFF; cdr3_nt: TGTGCCAGCAGTTTTCTAGCGGGGGGGCAGTTCTTC
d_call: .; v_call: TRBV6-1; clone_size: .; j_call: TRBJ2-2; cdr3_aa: CASSEPRDTGELFF; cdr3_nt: TGTGCCAGCAGTGAGCCCAGGGACACCGGGGAGCTGTTTTTT
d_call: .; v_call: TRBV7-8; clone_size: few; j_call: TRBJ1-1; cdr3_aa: CASSLAFWQEGAFF; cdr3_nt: TGTGCCAGCAGCTTAGCGTTTTGGCAGGAGGGAGCTTTCTTT
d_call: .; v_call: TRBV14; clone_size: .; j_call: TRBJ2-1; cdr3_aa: CASSLGSSYNEQFF; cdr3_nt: TGTGCCAGCAGCCTCGGAAGCTCCTACAATGAGCAGTTCTTC
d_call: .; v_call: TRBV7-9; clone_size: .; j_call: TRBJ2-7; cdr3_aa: CASTPRPGAGDEQYF; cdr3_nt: TGTGCCAGCACCCCACGACCGGGGGCGGGGGACGAGCAGTACTTC
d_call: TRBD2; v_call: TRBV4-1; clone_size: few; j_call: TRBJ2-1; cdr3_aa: CASSPGLARRNEQFF; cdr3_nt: TGCGCCAGCAGCCCCGGACTAGCCCGGCGGAATGAGCAGTTCTTC
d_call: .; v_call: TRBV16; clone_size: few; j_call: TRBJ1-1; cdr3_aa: CASSQYTEAFF; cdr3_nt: TGTGCCAGCAGCCAATACACTGAAGCTTTCTTT
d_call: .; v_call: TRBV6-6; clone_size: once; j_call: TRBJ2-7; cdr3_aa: CASSYPEQGLSEQYF; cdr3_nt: TGTGCCAGCAGTTACCCTGAACAGGGTTTGTCCGAGCAGTACTTC
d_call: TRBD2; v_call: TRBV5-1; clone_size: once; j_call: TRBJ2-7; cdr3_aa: CASRITGLAGAEQYF; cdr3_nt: TGCGCCAGCAGAATCACGGGACTAGCGGGAGCCGAGCAGTACTTC
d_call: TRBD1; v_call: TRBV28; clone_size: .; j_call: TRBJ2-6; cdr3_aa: CASSDPRTGVPSGANVLTF; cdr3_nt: TGTGCCAGCAGTGACCCCCGGACAGGGGTCCCCTCTGGGGCCAACGTCCTGACTTTC
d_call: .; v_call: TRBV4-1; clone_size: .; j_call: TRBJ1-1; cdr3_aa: CASSRSGGGGFTEAFF; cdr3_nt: TGCGCCAGCAGTCGATCGGGCGGGGGCGGATTCACTGAAGCTTTCTTT
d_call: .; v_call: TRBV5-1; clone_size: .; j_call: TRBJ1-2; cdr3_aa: CASRGSLLYGYTF; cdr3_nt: TGCGCCAGCAGGGGTTCCCTCCTCTATGGCTACACCTTC
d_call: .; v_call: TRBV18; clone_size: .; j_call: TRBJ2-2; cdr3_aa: CASSSTSWELFF; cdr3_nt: TGTGCCAGCTCATCAACTAGTTGGGAGCTGTTTTTT
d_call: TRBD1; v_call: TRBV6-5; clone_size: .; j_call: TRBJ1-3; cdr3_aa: CASRSRGVTGNTIYF; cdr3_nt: TGTGCCAGCAGATCCAGGGGGGTCACTGGAAACACCATATATTTT
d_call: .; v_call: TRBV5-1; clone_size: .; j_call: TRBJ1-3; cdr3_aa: CASSLALGSGNTIYF; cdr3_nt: TGCGCCAGCAGCTTGGCATTGGGCTCTGGAAACACCATATATTTT
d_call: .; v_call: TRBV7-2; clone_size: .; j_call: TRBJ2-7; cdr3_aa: CASSRYSYEQYF; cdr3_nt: TGTGCCAGCAGCCGCTACTCCTACGAGCAGTACTTC
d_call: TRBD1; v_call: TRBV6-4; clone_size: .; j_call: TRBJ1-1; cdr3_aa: CASSGQGPTEAFF; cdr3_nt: TGTGCCAGCAGTGGACAGGGACCCACTGAAGCTTTCTTT
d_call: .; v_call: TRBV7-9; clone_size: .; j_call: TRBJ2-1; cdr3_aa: CASSARRRGFANEQFF; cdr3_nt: TGTGCCAGCAGCGCCAGAAGGCGCGGTTTTGCTAATGAGCAGTTCTTC
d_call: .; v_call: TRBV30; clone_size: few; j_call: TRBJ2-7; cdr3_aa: CAWSVIRSRGTYEQYF; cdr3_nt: TGTGCCTGGAGTGTAATCAGGAGCCGGGGTACCTACGAGCAGTACTTC
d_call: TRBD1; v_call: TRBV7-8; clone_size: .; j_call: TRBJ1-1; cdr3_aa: CASSGGQGANTEAFF; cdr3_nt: TGTGCCAGCAGCGGAGGACAGGGGGCGAACACTGAAGCTTTCTTT
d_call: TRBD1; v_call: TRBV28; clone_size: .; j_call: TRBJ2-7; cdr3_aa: CASSTRQGEREQYF; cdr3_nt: TGTGCCAGCAGTACCCGACAGGGGGAGCGCGAGCAGTACTTC
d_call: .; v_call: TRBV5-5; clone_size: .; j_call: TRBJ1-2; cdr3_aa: CASSYGNLPGINYGYTF; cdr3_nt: TGTGCCAGCAGCTATGGGAACTTGCCGGGGATTAACTATGGCTACACCTTC
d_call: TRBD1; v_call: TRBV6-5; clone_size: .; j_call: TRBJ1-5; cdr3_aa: CASIRTGLGQPQHF; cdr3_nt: TGTGCCAGCATTAGGACAGGGCTAGGTCAGCCCCAGCATTTT
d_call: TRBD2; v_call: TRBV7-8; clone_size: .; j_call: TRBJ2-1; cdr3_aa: CASSLGLAVYNEQFF; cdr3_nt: TGTGCCAGCAGCTTAGGACTAGCGGTCTACAATGAGCAGTTCTTC
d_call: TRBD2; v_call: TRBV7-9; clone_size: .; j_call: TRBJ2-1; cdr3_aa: CASTPPSGSQNEQFF; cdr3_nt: TGTGCCAGCACCCCGCCCAGCGGGAGTCAAAATGAGCAGTTCTTC
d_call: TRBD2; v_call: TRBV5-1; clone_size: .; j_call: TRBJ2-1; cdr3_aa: CASSSLAGDYNEQFF; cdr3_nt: TGCGCCAGCAGCTCCCTAGCGGGAGATTACAATGAGCAGTTCTTC
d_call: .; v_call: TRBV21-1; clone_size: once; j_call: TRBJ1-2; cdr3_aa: CASSRRGGTGAGYTF; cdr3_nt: TGTGCCAGCAGTCGTAGGGGCGGGACAGGGGCTGGCTACACCTTC
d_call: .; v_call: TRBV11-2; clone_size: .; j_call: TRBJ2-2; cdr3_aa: CASSSRQMNTGELFF; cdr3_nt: TGTGCCAGCAGCTCGAGACAGATGAACACCGGGGAGCTGTTTTTT
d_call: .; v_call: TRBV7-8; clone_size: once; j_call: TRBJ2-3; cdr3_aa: CASSLLRDTYTDTQYF; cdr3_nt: TGTGCCAGCAGCCTCTTGAGGGACACCTACACAGATACGCAGTATTTT
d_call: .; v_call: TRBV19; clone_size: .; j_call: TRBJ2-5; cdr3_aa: CASSISGFKTQYF; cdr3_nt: TGTGCCAGTAGTATATCGGGGTTTAAGACCCAGTACTTC
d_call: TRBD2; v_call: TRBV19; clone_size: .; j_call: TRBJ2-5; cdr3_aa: CASSISSGVGQETQYF; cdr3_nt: TGTGCCAGTAGTATATCTAGCGGGGTGGGCCAAGAGACCCAGTACTTC
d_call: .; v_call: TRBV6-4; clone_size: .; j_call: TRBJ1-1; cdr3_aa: CASSDSNRNTEAFF; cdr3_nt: TGTGCCAGCAGTGACTCGAACAGAAACACTGAAGCTTTCTTT
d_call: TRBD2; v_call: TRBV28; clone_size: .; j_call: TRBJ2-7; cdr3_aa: CASSLGTISEQYF; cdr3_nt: TGTGCCAGCAGTCTCGGGACTATCAGCGAGCAGTACTTC
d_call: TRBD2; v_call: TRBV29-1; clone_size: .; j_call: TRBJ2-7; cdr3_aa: CSVGHWSGGYEQYF; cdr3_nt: TGCAGCGTTGGTCATTGGAGCGGGGGCTACGAGCAGTACTTC
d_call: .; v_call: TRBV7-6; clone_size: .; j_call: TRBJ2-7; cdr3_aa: CASSSMTMDGRYEQYF; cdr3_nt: TGTGCCAGCAGCTCGATGACCATGGACGGGCGGTACGAGCAGTACTTC
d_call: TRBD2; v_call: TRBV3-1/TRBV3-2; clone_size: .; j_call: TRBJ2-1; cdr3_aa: CASSQGGSNEQFF; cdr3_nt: TGTGCCAGCAGCCAAGGCGGGAGCAATGAGCAGTTCTTC
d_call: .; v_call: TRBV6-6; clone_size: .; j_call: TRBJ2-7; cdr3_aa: CASSSSAYEQYF; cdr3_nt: TGTGCCAGCAGCTCATCGGCCTACGAGCAGTACTTC
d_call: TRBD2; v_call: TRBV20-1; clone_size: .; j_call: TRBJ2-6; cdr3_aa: CSASIAGGSSGANVLTF; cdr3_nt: TGCAGTGCTAGTATAGCGGGGGGAAGCTCTGGGGCCAACGTCCTGACTTTC